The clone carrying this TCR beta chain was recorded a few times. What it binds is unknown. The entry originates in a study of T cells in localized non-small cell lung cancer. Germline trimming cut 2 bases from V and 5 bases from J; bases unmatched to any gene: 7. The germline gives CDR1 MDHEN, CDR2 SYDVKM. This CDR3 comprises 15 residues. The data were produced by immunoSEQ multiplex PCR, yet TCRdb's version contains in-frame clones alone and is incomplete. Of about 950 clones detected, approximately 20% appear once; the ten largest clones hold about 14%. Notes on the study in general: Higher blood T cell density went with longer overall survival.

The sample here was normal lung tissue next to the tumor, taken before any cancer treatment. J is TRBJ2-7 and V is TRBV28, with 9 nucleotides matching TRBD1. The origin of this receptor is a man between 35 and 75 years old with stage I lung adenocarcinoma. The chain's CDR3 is CASSLTGQGVHEQYF. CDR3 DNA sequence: TGTGCCAGCAGTTTAACGGGACAGGGTGTCCACGAGCAGTACTTC.